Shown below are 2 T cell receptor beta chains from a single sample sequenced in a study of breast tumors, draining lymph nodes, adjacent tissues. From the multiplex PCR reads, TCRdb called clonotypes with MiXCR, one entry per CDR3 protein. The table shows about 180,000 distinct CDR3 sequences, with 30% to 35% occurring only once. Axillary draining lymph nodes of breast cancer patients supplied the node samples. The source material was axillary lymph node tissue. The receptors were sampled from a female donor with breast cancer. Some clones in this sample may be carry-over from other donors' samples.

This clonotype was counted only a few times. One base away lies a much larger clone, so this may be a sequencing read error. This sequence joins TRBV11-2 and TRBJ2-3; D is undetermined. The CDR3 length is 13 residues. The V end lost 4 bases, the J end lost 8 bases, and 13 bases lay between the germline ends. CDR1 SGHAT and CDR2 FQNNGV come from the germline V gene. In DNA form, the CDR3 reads TGTGCCAGCAGCTCCGGACGGTGGGCTACGCAGTATTTT. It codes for CASSSGRWATQYF.

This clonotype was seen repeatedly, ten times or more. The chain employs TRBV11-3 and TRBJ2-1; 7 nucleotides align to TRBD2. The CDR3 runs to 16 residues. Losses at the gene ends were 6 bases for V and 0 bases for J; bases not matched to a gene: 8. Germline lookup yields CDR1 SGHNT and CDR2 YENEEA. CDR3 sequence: CASRCTSDSSYNEQFF. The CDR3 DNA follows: TGTGCCAGCAGATGTACTAGCGATAGCTCCTACAATGAGCAGTTCTTC.